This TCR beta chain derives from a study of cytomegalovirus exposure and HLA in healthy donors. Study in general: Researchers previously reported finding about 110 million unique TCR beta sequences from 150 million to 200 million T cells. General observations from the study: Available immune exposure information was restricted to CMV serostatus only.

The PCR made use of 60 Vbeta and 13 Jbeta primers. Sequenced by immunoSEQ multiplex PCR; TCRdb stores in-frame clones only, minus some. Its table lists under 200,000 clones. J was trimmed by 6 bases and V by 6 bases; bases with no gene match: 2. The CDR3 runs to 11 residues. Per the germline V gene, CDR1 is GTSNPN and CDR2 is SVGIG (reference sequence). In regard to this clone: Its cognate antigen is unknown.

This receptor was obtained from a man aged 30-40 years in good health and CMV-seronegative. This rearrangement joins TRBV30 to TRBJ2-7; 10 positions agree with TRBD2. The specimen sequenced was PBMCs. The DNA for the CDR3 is TGTGCCTGTACTAGCGGGATCGAGCAGTACTTC. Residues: CACTSGIEQYF.